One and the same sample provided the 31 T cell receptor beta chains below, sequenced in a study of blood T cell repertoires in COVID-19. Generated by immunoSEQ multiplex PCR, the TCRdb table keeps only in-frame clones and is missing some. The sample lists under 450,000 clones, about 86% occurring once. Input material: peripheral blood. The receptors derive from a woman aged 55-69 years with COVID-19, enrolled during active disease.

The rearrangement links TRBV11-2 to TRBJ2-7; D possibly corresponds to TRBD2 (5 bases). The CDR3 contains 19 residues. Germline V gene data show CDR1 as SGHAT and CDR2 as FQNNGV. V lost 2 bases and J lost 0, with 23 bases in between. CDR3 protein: CASSLKLRRQRHDSYEQYF. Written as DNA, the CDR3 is TGTGCCAGCAGCTTAAAGCTTAGGAGGCAGCGCCATGACTCCTACGAGCAGTACTTC.

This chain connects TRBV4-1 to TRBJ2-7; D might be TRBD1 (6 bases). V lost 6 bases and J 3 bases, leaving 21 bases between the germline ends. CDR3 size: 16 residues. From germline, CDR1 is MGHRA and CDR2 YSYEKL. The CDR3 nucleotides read TGCGCCAGCAGGCTTTTTTGGGCAGGGGACGGCTACGAGCAGTACTTC. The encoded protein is CASRLFWAGDGYEQYF.

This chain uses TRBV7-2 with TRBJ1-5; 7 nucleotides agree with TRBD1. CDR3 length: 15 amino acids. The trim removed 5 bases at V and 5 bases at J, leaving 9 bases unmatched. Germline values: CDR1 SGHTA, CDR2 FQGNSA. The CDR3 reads CASSPNRGGDQPQHF. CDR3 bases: TGTGCCAGCAGCCCGAACAGGGGAGGCGATCAGCCCCAGCATTTT.

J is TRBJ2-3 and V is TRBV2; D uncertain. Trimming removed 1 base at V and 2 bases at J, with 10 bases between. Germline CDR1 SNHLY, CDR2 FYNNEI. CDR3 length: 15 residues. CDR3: CASSEGLLTTDTQYF. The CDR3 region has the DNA TGTGCCAGCAGTGAAGGTCTGCTAACCACAGATACGCAGTATTTT.

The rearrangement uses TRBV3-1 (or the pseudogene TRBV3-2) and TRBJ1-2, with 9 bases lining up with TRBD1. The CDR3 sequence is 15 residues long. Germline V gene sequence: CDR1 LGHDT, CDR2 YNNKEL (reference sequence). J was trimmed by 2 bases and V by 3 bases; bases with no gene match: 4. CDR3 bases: TGTGCCAGCAGCCAGGGTGGGACAGGGAACTATGGCTACACCTTC. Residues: CASSQGGTGNYGYTF.

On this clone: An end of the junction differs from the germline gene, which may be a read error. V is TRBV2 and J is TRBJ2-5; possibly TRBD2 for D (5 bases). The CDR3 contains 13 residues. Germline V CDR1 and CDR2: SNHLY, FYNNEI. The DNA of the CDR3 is TGTGCCAGCAGTGCTCTAGCCGGAGAGGCCCAGTACTTC. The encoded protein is CASSALAGEAQYF.

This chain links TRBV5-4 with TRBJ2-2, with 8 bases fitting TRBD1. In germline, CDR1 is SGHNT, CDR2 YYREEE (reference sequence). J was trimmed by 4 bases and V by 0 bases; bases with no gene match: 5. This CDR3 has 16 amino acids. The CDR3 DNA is TGTGCCAGCAGCTTGGATGCACAGGGGGGCACCGGGGAGCTGTTTTTT. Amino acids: CASSLDAQGGTGELFF.

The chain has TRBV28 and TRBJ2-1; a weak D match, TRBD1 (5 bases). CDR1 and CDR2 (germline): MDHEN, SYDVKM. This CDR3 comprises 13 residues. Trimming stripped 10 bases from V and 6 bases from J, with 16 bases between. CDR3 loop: CAIMSGYRNEQFF. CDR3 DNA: TGTGCCATCATGTCAGGGTACCGCAATGAGCAGTTCTTC.

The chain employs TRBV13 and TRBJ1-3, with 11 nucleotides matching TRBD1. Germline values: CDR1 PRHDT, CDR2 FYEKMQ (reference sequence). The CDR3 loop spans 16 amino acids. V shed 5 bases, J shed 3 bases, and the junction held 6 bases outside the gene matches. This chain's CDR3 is CASSLGQGAIGNTIYF. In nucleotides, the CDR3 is TGTGCCAGCAGCCTTGGACAGGGGGCTATTGGAAACACCATATATTTT.

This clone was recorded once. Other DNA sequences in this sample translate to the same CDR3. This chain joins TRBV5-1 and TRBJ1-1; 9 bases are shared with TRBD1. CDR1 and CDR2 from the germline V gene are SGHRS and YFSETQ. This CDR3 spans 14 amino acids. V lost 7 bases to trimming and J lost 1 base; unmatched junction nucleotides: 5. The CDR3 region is CASSGQGSNTEAFF. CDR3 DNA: TGCGCCAGCTCCGGACAGGGGTCGAACACTGAAGCTTTCTTT.

The chain's CDR3 is CASSWGGTGTGNTIYF. CDR3 in DNA: TGTGCCAGCAGCTGGGGGGGGACAGGGACTGGAAACACCATATATTTT. This chain joins TRBV7-9 and TRBJ1-3, with 9 bases lining up with TRBD1. The CDR3 length is 16 residues. Germline V CDR1 and CDR2: SEHNR, FQNEAQ (reference sequence). Germline trimming cut 4 bases from V and 2 bases from J; bases unmatched to any gene: 6. Complete variable domain (other parts from reference TRBV7-9 and TRBJ1-3): DTGVSQNPRHKITKRGQNVTFRCDPISEHNRLYWYRQTLGQGPEFLTYFQNEAQLEKSRLLSDRFSAERPKGSFSTLEIQRTEQGDSAMYLCASSWGGTGTGNTIYFGEGSWLTVV.

The CDR3, as DNA: TGTGCCAGCAGCCAAAGTAGCGCGGGGGCGGGGAACGAGCAGTACTTC. It yields the protein CASSQSSAGAGNEQYF. The chain links TRBV7-6 to TRBJ2-7; perhaps TRBD2 as D (7 bases). The CDR3 extends over 16 amino acids. CDR1 and CDR2 (germline): SGHVS, FNYEAQ. Trimming took 5 bases from V and 5 from J, leaving 22 bases between them.

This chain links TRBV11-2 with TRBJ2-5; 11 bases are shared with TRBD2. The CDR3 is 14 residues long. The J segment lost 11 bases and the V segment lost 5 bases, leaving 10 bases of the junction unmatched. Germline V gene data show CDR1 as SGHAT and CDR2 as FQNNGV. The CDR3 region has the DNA TGTGCCAGCAGCCAGAGTAGCGGGGGGGCCCCGCAGTACTTC. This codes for CASSQSSGGAPQYF.

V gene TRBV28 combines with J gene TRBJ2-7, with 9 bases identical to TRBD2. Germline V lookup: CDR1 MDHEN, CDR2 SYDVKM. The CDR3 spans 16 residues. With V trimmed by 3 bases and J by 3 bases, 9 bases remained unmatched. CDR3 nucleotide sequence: TGTGCCAGCAGTTTTTTCGGGCTAGCGGGGAACTACGAGCAGTACTTC. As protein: CASSFFGLAGNYEQYF.

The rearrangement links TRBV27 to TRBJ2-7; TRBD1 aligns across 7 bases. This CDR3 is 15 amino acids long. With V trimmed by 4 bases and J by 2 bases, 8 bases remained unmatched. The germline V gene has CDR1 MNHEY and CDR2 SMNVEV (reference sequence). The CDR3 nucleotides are TGTGCCAGCAGTTCCCCCGGACAGGTAGCCTACGAGCAGTACTTC. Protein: CASSSPGQVAYEQYF.

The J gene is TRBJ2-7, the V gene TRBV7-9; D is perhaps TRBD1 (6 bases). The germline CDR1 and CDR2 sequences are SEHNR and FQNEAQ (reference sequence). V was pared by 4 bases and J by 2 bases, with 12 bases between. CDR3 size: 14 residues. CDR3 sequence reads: CASSSTTGTYEQYF. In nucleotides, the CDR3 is TGTGCCAGCAGCTCAACGACAGGCACCTACGAGCAGTACTTC.

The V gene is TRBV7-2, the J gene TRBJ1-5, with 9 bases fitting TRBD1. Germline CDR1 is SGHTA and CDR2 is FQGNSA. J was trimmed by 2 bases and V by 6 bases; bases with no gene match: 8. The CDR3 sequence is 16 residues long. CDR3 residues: CASSIQGASGNQPQHF. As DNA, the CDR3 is TGTGCCAGCAGTATACAGGGGGCTAGTGGCAATCAGCCCCAGCATTTT.

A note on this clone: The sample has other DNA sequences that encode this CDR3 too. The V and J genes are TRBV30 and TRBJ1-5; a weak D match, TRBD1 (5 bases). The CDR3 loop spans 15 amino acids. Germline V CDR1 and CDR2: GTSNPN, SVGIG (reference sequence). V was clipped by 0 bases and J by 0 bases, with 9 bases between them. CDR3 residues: CAWSVAGLSNQPQHF. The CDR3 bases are TGTGCCTGGAGTGTAGCAGGGCTTAGCAATCAGCCCCAGCATTTT.

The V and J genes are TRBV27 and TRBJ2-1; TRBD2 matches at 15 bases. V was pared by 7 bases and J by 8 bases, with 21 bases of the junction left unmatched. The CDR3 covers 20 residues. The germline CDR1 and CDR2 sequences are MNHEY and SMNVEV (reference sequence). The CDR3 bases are TGTGCCAGCAACTCCCCCGGGACAGGGCGGACTAGCGGGGGGGCCGATGAGCAGTTCTTC. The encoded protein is CASNSPGTGRTSGGADEQFF.

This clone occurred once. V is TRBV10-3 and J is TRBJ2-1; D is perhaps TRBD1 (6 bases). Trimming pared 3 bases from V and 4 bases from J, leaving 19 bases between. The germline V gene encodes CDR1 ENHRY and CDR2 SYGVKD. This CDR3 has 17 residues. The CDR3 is CAISDFDTGTFYNEQFF. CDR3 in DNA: TGTGCCATCAGTGACTTTGACACAGGGACCTTTTACAATGAGCAGTTCTTC.

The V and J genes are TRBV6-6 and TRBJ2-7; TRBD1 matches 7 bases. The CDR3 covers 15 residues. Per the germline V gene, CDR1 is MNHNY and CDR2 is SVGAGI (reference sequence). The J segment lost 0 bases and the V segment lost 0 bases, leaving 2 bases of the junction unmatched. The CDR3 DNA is TGTGCCAGCAGTTACTCAGGACAGGACTCCTACGAGCAGTACTTC. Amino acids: CASSYSGQDSYEQYF.

CDR3 DNA: TGTGCCAGCAGCTTAGTCCAGGGGGCTGAAGCTTTCTTT. Translated: CASSLVQGAEAFF. The V gene is TRBV7-8, the J gene TRBJ1-1; 7 nucleotides line up with TRBD1. This CDR3 comprises 13 residues. The V gene end was trimmed by 1 base and the J gene end by 6 bases; junction bases not matched to a gene: 2. Looked up from germline, CDR1 is SGHVS and CDR2 is FQNEAQ.

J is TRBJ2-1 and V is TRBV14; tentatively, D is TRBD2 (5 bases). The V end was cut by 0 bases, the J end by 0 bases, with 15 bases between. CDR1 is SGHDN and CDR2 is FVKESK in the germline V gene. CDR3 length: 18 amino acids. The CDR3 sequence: CASSQDTLAQSSYNEQFF. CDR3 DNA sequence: TGTGCCAGCAGCCAAGATACCCTAGCTCAGAGCTCCTACAATGAGCAGTTCTTC.

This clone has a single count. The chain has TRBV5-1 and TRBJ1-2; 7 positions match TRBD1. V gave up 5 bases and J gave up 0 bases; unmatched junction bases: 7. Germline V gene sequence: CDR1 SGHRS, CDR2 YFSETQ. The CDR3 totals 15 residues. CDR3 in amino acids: CASRIRDSTNYGYTF. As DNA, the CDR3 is TGCGCCAGCAGGATCCGGGACAGTACTAACTATGGCTACACCTTC. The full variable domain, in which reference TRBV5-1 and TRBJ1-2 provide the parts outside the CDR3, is KAGVTQTPRYLIKTRGQQVTLSCSPISGHRSVSWYQQTPGQGLQFLFEYFSETQRNKGNFPGRFSGRQFSNSRSEMNVSTLELGDSALYLCASRIRDSTNYGYTFGSGTRLTVV.

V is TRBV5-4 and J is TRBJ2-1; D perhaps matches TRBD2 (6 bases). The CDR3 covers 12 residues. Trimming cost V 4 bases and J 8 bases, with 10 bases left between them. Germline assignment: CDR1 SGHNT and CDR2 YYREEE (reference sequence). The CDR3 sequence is CASSVGLYEQFF. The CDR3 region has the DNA TGTGCCAGCAGCGTGGGACTGTATGAGCAGTTCTTC.

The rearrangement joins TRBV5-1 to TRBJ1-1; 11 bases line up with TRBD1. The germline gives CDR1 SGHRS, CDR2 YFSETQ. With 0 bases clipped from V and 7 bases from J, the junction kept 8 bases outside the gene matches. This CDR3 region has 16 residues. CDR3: CASSLAPGQGAGEAFF. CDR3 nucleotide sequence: TGCGCCAGCAGCTTGGCCCCTGGACAGGGGGCGGGTGAAGCTTTCTTT.

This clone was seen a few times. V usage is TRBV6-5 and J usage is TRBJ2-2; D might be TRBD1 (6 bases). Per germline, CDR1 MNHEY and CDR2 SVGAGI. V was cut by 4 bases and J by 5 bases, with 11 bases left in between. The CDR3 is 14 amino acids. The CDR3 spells CASSLAGVTGELFF. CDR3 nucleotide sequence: TGTGCCAGCAGTTTAGCAGGGGTAACCGGGGAGCTGTTTTTT.

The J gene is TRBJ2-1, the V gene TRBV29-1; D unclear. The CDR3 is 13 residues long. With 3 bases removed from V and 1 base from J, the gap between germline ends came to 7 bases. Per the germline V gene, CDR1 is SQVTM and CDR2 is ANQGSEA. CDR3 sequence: CSVDRNSYNEQFF. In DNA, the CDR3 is TGCAGCGTTGACAGGAATTCCTACAATGAGCAGTTCTTC.

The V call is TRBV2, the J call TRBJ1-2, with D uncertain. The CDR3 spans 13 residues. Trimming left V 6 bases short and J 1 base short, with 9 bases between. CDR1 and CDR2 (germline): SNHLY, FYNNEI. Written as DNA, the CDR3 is TGTGCCAGCAGCTTTCAGATTAACTATGGCTACACCTTC. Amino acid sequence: CASSFQINYGYTF.

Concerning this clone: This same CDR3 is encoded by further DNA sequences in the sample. The CDR3 nucleotides are TGTGCCAGCAGCGTAGGCGGAAGCAATCAGCCCCAGCATTTT. Residues: CASSVGGSNQPQHF. The V call is TRBV9, the J call TRBJ1-5; no definite D call. This CDR3 comprises 14 residues. Trimming took off 0 bases at V and 1 base at J, with 5 bases between the two ends. Germline values: CDR1 SGDLS, CDR2 YYNGEE.

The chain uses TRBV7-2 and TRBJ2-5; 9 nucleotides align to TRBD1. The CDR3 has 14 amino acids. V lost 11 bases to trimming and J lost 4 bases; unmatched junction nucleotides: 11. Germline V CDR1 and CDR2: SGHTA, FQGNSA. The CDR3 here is CAGLGQGKSETQYF. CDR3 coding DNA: TGTGCCGGACTTGGACAGGGGAAATCAGAGACCCAGTACTTC.